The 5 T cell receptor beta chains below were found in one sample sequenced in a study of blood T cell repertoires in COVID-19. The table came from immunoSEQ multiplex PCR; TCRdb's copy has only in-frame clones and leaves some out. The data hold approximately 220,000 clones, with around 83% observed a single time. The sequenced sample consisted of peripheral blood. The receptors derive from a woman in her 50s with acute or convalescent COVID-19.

The CDR3 coding sequence is TGTGCCAGCAGTGAGGGTAACCTTAACTATGGCTACACCTTC. It codes for CASSEGNLNYGYTF. The rearrangement joins TRBV27 to TRBJ1-2; D gene uncertain. The ends were cut back, 5 bases at V and 1 base at J, with 11 bases in the middle. Germline V lookup: CDR1 MNHEY, CDR2 SMNVEV (reference sequence). This CDR3 has 14 residues.

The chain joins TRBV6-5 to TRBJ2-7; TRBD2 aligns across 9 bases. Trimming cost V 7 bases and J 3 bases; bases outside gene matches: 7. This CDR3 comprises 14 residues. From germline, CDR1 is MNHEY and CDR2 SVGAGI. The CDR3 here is CASIGSGGFYEQYF. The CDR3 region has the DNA TGTGCCAGCATCGGTAGCGGGGGTTTCTACGAGCAGTACTTC.

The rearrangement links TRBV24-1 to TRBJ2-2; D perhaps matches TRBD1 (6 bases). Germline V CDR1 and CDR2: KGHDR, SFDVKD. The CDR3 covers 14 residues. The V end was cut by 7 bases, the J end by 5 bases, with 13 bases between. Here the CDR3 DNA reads TGTGCCACCAGACGGGCAGGGGTGACCGGGGAGCTGTTTTTT. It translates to CATRRAGVTGELFF.

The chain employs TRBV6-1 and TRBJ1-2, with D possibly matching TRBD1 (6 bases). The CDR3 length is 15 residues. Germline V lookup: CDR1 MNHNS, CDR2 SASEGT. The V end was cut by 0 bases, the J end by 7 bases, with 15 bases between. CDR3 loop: CASSEAWDTPLGYTF. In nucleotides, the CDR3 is TGTGCCAGCAGTGAAGCGTGGGACACTCCTCTTGGCTACACCTTC.

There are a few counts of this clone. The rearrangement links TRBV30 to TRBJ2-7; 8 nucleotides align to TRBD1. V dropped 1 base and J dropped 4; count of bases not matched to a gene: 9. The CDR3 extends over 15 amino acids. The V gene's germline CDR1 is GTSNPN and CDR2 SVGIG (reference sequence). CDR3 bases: TGTGCCTGGAGTGATATGCAGGGGGCCGTATACGAGCAGTACTTC. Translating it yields CAWSDMQGAVYEQYF. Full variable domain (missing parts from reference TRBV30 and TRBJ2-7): SQTIHQWPATLVQPVGSPLSLECTVEGTSNPNLYWYRQAAGRGLQLLFYSVGIGQISSEVPQNLSASRPQDRQFILSSKKLLLSDSGFYLCAWSDMQGAVYEQYFGPGTRLTVT.